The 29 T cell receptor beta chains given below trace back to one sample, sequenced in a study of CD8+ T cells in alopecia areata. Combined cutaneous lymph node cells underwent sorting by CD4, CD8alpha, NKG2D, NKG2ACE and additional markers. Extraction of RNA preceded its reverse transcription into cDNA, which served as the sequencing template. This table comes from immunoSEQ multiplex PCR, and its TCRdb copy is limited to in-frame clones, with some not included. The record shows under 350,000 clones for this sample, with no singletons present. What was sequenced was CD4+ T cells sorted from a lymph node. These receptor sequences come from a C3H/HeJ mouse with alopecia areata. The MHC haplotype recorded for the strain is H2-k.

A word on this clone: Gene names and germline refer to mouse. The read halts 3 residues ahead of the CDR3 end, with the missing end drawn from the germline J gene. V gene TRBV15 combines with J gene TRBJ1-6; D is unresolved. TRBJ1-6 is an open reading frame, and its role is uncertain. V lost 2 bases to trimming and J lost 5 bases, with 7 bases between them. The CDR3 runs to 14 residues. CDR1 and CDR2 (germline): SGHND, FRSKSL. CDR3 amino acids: CASSLQQNNSPLYF. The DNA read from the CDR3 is TGTGCCAGCAGTTTACAACAGAATAATTCGCCC.

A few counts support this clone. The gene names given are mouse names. The CDR3 loop reads CASSDSQYAEQFF. The CDR3 bases that were read are TGTGCCAGCAGTGATTCCCAATATGCT. The chain has TRBV13-3 and TRBJ2-1; D is ambiguous. The read halts 4 residues ahead of the CDR3 end, with the missing end drawn from the germline J gene. CDR3 size: 13 residues. Between the trimmed V and J ends, which lost 1 base and 4 bases, there was a span of 6 bases. Per germline, CDR1 NNHDY and CDR2 SYVADS.

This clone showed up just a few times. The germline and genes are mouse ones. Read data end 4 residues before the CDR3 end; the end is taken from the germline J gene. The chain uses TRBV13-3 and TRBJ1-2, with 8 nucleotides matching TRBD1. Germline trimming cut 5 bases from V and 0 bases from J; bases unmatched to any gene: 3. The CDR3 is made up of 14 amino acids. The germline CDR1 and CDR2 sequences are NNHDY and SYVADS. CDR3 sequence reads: CASSGQGSNSDYTF. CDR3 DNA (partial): TGTGCCAGCAGCGGACAGGGATCAAACTCC.

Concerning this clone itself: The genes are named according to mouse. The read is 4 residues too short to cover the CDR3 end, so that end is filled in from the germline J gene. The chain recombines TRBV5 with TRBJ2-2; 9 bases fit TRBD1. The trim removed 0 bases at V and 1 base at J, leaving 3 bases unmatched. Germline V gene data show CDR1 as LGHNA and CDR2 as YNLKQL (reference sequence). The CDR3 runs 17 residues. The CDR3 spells CASSQEWDRVNTGQLYF. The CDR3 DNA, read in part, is TGTGCCAGCAGCCAAGAGTGGGACAGGGTAAACACCGGG.

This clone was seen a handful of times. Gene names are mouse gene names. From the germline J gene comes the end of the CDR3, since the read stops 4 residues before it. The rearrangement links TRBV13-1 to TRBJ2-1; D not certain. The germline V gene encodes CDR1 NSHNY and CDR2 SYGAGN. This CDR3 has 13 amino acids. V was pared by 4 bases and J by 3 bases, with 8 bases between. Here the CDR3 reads CASSPSSYAEQFF. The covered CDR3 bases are TGTGCCAGCAGTCCCTCTTCCTATGCT.

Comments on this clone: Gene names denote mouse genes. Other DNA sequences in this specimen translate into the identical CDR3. CDR3 in amino acids: CASSPQGANSDYTF. CDR3 bases read: TGTGCCAGCAGTCCTCAGGGGGCTAACTCC. The gene calls are TRBV14 and TRBJ1-2, with 8 bases identical to TRBD1. Read coverage stops 4 residues before the CDR3 terminus; the germline J gene supplies the remainder. With V trimmed by 4 bases and J by 2 bases, 4 bases remained unmatched. Germline V gene lookup returns CDR1 SGHDT and CDR2 FRDEAV. There are 14 residues in the CDR3.

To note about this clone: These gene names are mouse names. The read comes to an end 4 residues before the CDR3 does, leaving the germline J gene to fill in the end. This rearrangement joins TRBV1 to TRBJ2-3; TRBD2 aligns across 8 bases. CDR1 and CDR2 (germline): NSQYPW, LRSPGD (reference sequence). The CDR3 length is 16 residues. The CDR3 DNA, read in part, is TGCACCTGCAGTGCAGATCCGGGGGGGCGCGTAGAA. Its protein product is CTCSADPGGRVE. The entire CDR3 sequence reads CTCSADPGGRVETLYF. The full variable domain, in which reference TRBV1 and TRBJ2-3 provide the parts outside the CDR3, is VTLLEQNPRWRLVPRGQAVNLRCILKNSQYPWMSWYQQDLQKQLQWLFTLRSPGDKEVKSLPGADYLATRVTDTELRLQVANMSQGRTLYCTCSADPGGRVETLYFGSGTRLTVL.

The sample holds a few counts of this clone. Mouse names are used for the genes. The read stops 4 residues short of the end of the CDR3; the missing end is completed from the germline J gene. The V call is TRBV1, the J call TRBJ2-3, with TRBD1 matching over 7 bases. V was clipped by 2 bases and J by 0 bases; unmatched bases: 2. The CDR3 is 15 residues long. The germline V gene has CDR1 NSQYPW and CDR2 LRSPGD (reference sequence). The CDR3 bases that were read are TGCACCTGCAGTGCAAACAGGGGTAGTGCAGAA. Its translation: CTCSANRGSAE. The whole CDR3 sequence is CTCSANRGSAETLYF.

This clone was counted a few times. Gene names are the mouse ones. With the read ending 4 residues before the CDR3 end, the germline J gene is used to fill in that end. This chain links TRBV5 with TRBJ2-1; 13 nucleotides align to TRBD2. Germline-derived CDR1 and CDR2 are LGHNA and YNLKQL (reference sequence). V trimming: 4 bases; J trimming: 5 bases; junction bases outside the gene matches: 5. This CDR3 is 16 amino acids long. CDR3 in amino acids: CASSPTGTGGDAEQFF. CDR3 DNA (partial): TGTGCCAGCAGCCCAACCGGGACTGGGGGGGATGCT.

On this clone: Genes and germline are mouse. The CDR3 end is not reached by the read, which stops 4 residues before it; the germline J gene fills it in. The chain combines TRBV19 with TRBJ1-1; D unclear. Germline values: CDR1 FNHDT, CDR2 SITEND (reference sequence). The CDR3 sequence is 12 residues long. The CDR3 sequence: CASSIPGAEVFF. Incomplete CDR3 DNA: TGTGCCAGCAGTATACCTGGGGCA.

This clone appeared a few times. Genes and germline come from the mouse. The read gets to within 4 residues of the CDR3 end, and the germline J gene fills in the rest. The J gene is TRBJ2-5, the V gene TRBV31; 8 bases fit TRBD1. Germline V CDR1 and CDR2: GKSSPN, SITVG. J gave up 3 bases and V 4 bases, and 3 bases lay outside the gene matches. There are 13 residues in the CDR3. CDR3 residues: CAWTRGLQDTQYF. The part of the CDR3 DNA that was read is TGTGCCTGGACCAGGGGGCTGCAAGAC.

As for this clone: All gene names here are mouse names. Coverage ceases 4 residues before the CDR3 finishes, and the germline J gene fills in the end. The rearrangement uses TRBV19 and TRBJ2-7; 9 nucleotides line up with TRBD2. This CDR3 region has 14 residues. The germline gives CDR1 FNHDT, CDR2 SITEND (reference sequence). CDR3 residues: CASSIWGGANEQYF. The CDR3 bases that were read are TGTGCCAGCAGTATTTGGGGGGGCGCGAAT.

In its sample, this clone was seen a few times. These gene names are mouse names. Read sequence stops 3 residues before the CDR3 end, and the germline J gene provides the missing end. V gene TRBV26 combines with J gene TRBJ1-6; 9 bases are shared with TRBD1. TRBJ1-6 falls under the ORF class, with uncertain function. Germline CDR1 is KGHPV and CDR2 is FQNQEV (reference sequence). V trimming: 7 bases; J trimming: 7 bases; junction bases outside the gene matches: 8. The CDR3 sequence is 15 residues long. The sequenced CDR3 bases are TGTGCCAGCATCCCACCGGGACAGGGAAATTCGCCC. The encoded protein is CASIPPGQGNSP. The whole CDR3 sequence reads CASIPPGQGNSPLYF.

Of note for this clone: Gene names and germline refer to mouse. CDR3 protein: CASLGQDTQYF. The CDR3 DNA, read in part, is TGTGCCAGCCTGGGGCAAGAC. The chain is built from TRBV13-1 and TRBJ2-5; a possible D gene is TRBD2 (6 bases). The read stops 4 residues short of the end of the CDR3; the missing end is completed from the germline J gene. The CDR3 totals 11 residues. Germline V CDR1 and CDR2: NSHNY, SYGAGN. Deletions cut 7 bases from V and 3 bases from J, with 6 bases between.

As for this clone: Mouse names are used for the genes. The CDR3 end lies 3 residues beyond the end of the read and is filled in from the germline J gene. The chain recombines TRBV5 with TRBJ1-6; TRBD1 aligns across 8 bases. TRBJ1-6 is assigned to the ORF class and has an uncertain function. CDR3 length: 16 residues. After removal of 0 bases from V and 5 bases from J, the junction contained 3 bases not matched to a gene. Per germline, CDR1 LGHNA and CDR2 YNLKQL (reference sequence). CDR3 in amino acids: CASSQDRDRNNSPLYF. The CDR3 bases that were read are TGTGCCAGCAGCCAAGATCGGGACAGGAATAATTCGCCC.

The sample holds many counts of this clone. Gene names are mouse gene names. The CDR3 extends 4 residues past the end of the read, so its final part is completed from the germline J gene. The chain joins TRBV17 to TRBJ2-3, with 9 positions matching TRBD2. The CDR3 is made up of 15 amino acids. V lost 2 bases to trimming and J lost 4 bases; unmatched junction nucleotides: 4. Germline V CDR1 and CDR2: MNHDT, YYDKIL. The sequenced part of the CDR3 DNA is TGTGCTAGCAGTAGATTTCTGGGGGGGACAGAA. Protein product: CASSRFLGGTE. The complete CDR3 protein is CASSRFLGGTETLYF.

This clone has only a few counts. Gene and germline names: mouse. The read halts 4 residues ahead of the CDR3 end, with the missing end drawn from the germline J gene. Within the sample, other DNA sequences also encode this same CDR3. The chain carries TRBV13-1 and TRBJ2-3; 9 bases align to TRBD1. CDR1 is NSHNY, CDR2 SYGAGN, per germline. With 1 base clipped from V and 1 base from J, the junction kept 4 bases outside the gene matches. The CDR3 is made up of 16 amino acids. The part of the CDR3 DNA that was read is TGTGCCAGCAGTGATTTGGGACAGGGCGGTGCAGAA. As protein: CASSDLGQGGAE. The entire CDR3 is CASSDLGQGGAETLYF.

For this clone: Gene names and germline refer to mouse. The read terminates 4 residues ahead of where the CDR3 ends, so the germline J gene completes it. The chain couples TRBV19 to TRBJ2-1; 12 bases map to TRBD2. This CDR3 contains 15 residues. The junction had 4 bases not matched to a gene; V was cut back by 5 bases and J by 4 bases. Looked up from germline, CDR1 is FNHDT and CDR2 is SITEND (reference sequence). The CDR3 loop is CASRVGTGGYAEQFF. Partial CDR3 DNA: TGTGCCAGCAGGGTCGGGACTGGGGGGTATGCT.

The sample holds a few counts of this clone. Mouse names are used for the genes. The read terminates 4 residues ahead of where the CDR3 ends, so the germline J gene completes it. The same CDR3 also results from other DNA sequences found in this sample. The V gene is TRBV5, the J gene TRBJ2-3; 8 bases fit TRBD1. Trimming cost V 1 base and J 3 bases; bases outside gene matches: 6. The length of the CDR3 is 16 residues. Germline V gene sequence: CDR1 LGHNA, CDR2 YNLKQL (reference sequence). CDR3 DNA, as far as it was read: TGTGCCAGCAGCCAAGTCACAGGGGGAGAAGCAGAA. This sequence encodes CASSQVTGGEAE. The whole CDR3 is CASSQVTGGEAETLYF.

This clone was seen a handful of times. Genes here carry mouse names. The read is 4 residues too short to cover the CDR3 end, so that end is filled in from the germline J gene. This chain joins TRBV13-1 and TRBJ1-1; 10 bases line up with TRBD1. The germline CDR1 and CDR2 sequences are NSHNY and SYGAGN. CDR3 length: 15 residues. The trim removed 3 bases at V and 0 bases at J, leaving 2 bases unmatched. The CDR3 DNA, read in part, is TGTGCCAGCAGTGCTGGGACAGGGGAGAACACA. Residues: CASSAGTGENT. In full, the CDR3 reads CASSAGTGENTEVFF.

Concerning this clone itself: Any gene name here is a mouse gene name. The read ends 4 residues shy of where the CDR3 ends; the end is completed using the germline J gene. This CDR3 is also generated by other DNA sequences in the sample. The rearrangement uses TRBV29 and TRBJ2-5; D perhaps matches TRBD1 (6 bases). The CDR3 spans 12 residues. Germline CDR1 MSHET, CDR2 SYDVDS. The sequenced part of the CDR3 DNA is TGTGCTAGCAGTTCGACAGGAGAC. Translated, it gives CASSSTGD. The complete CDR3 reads CASSSTGDTQYF.

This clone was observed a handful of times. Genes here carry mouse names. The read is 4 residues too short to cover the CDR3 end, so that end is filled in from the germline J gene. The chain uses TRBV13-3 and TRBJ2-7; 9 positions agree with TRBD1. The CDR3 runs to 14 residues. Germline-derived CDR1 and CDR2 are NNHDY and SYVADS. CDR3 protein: CASSDRDRENEQYF. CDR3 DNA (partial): TGTGCCAGCAGTGATCGGGACAGGGAGAAT.

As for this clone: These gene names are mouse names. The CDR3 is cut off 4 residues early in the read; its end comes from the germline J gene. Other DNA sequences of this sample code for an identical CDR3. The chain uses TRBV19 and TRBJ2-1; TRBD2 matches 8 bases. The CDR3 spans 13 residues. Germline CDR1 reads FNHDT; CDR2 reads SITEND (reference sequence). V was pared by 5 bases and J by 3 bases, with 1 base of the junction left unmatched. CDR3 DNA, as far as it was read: TGTGCCAGCAGACTGGGGGTCTATGCT. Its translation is CASRLGVYA. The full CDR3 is CASRLGVYAEQFF. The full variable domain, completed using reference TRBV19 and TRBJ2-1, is GGIITQTPKFLIGQEGQKLTLKCQQNFNHDTMYWYRQDSGKGLRLIYYSITENDLQKGDLSEGYDASREKKSSFSLTVTSAQKNEMAVFLCASRLGVYAEQFFGPGTRLTVL.

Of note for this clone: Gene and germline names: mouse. The CDR3 is CASSRTGWNTEVFF. The covered CDR3 bases are TGTGCCAGCAGCCGGACAGGGTGGAACACA. The chain links TRBV19 to TRBJ1-1; 8 nucleotides agree with TRBD1. Read sequence stops 4 residues before the CDR3 end, and the germline J gene provides the missing end. The germline V gene encodes CDR1 FNHDT and CDR2 SITEND (reference sequence). CDR3 length: 14 residues. V dropped 5 bases and J dropped 1; count of bases not matched to a gene: 4.

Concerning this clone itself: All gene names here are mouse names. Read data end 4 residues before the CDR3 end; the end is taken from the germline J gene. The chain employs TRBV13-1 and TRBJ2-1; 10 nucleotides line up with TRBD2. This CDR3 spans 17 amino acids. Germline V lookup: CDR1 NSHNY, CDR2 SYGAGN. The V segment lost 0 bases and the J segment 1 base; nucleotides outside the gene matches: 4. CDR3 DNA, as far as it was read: TGTGCCAGCAGTGATGCGTTGACTGGGGGGAACTATGCT. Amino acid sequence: CASSDALTGGNYA. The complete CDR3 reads CASSDALTGGNYAEQFF.

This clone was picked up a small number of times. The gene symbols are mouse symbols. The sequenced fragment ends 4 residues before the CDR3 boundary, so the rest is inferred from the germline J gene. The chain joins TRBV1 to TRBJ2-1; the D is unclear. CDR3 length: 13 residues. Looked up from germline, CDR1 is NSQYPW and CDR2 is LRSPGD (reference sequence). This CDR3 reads CTCSAGKTTEQFF. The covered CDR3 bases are TGCACCTGCAGTGCAGGCAAGACAACT.

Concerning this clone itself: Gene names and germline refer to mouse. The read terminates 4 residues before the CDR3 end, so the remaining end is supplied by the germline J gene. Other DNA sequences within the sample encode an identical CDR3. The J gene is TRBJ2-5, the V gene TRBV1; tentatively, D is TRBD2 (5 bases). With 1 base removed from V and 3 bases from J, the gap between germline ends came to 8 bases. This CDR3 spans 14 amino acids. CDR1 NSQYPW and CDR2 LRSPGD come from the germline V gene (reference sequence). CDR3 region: CTCSAGGVQDTQYF. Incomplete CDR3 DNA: TGCACCTGCAGTGCAGGTGGGGTTCAAGAC.

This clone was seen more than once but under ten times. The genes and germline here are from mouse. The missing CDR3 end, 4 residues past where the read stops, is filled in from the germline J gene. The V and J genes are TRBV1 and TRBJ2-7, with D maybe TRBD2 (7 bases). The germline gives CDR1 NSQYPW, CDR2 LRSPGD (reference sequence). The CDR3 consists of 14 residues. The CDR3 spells CTCSASWGQYEQYF. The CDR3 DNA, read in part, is TGCACCTGCAGTGCCTCCTGGGGGCAGTAT.

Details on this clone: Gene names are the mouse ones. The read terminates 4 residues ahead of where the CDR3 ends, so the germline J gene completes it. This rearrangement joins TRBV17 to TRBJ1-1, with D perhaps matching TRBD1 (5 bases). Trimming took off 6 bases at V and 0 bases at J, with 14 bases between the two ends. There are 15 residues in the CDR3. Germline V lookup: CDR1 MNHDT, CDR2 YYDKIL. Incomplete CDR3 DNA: TGTGCTAGCAGCCCCCCGCGGGGGGCAAACACA. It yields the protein CASSPPRGANT. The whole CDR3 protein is CASSPPRGANTEVFF.